The 32 T cell receptor beta chains in this list originate from one sample, sequenced in a study of blood T cell repertoires in COVID-19. Using immunoSEQ multiplex PCR, the repertoire was profiled, and TCRdb retains in-frame clones only, with some absent. The sample lists some 200,000 clones, about 85% seen once, with more than 6.5% in the top ten. The sequenced sample was peripheral blood. These TCRs come from a woman older than 75 in a cohort sampled during active or convalescent COVID-19.

CDR3 in amino acids: CASSLFRAYEQYF. The CDR3 DNA is TGTGCCAGCAGTTTATTCAGGGCCTACGAGCAGTACTTC. The chain has TRBV27 and TRBJ2-7, with a tentative D call TRBD1 (5 bases). The V end lost 1 base, the J end lost 2 bases, and 6 bases lay between the germline ends. From germline, CDR1 is MNHEY and CDR2 SMNVEV (reference sequence). The CDR3 totals 13 residues.

The chain joins TRBV2 to TRBJ2-1, with 8 bases matching TRBD1. V was clipped by 6 bases and J by 4 bases; unmatched bases: 5. Germline CDR1 reads SNHLY; CDR2 reads FYNNEI. The CDR3 runs 14 residues. CDR3 region: CASRGQATYNEQFF. In DNA form, the CDR3 reads TGTGCCAGCAGGGGACAGGCAACATACAATGAGCAGTTCTTC.

This clone was picked up a small number of times. The chain is built from TRBV28 and TRBJ2-3; the D gene is possibly TRBD2 (5 bases). With 4 bases removed from V and 0 bases from J, the gap between germline ends came to 20 bases. Germline V gives CDR1 MDHEN, CDR2 SYDVKM. This CDR3 comprises 18 residues. CDR3 sequence (DNA): TGTGCCAGCAGTTCGGACTGGGCCGCCAAACTTAGCACAGATACGCAGTATTTT. It specifies CASSSDWAAKLSTDTQYF.

The genes are TRBV3-1 (or the pseudogene TRBV3-2) and TRBJ2-5; 9 bases agree with TRBD2. Germline V gives CDR1 LGHDT, CDR2 YNNKEL (reference sequence). After removal of 1 base from V and 4 bases from J, the junction contained 4 bases not matched to a gene. The CDR3 totals 15 residues. The CDR3: CASSQGLAALETQYF. The CDR3 nucleotides are TGTGCCAGCAGCCAAGGACTAGCGGCTCTAGAGACCCAGTACTTC.

This chain joins TRBV11-2 and TRBJ1-4; TRBD1 matches 9 bases. Germline lookup yields CDR1 SGHAT and CDR2 FQNNGV. This CDR3 region has 15 residues. With 5 bases clipped from V and 6 bases from J, the junction kept 7 bases outside the gene matches. CDR3: CASSIPGQGYEKLFF. In nucleotides, the CDR3 is TGTGCCAGCAGCATTCCGGGACAGGGTTATGAAAAACTGTTTTTT.

This clone was counted a single time. The chain carries TRBV7-5 and TRBJ2-7; the tabulated D call, TRBD1, remains unverified against the DNA. TRBV7-5 is a known pseudogene. CDR3 size: 15 residues. The CDR3: CARSWDRAHLYEQYV. The CDR3, as DNA: TGTGCCAGAAGCTGGGACAGGGCTCACCTATACGAGCAGTACGTC.

V gene TRBV18 combines with J gene TRBJ1-1; 11 bases align to TRBD1. CDR3 size: 16 residues. The junction had 4 bases not matched to a gene; V was cut back by 3 bases and J by 1 base. Germline assignment: CDR1 KGHSH and CDR2 LQKENI. CDR3 residues: CASSPGTGGTNTEAFF. DNA for the CDR3: TGTGCCAGCTCACCCGGGACAGGGGGAACGAACACTGAAGCTTTCTTT.

The chain joins TRBV2 to TRBJ2-7, with 8 bases lining up with TRBD2. The CDR3 contains 13 residues. Germline values: CDR1 SNHLY, CDR2 FYNNEI. V shed 10 bases, J shed 4 bases, and the junction held 9 bases outside the gene matches. CDR3 region: CATGLASVYEQYV. CDR3 coding DNA: TGTGCCACCGGACTAGCAAGTGTTTACGAGCAGTACGTC.

As for this clone: The junction and the germline gene differ at one end; a read error may be behind it. The chain is built from TRBV7-7 and TRBJ2-1, with TRBD1 matching over 9 bases. The length of the CDR3 is 15 residues. CDR1 and CDR2 (germline): SSHAT, FNYEAQ (reference sequence). Written as DNA, the CDR3 is TGTGCTAGCAGCCACCGGGACAGGGTGTACAATGAGCAGTTCTTC. As protein: CASSHRDRVYNEQFF.

The J gene is TRBJ1-4, the V gene TRBV24-1, with D possibly matching TRBD1 (5 bases). The CDR3 is made up of 16 amino acids. The V gene lost 4 bases and the J gene lost 5 bases, with 16 bases spanning the gap. Germline CDR1 reads KGHDR; CDR2 reads SFDVKD. CDR3 DNA: TGTGCCACCAGTGACTCCACAGGCCCCGCGAATGAAAAACTGTTTTTT. Translation: CATSDSTGPANEKLFF.

The chain recombines TRBV30 with TRBJ2-5, with unresolved D. V gave up 2 bases and J gave up 5 bases, with 9 bases separating them. The CDR3 covers 12 residues. Germline assignment: CDR1 GTSNPN and CDR2 SVGIG (reference sequence). CDR3 loop: CAWSLVVETQYF. In DNA form, the CDR3 reads TGTGCCTGGAGTTTAGTTGTCGAGACCCAGTACTTC.

The chain links TRBV4-1 to TRBJ2-1; 10 nucleotides align to TRBD2. The CDR3 totals 15 residues. Germline lookup yields CDR1 MGHRA and CDR2 YSYEKL. J lost 9 bases, V lost 5 bases, and 10 bases had no gene match. The CDR3 bases are TGCGCCAGCAGCGACGGAGCGGGGGGGCGAAGTGAGCAGTTCTTC. Translating it yields CASSDGAGGRSEQFF.

V gene TRBV5-6 combines with J gene TRBJ1-1, with 7 nucleotides matching TRBD1. Looked up from germline, CDR1 is SGHDT and CDR2 is YYEEEE. This CDR3 region has 14 residues. Germline trimming cut 4 bases from V and 9 bases from J; bases unmatched to any gene: 12. As DNA, the CDR3 is TGTGCCAGCAGCCTACGACAGGGTTTACCCAAAGCTTTCTTT. Its protein product is CASSLRQGLPKAFF.

The chain has TRBV18 and TRBJ1-1; D not resolved. Trimming took off 2 bases at V and 10 bases at J, with 14 bases between the two ends. This CDR3 contains 13 residues. CDR1 KGHSH and CDR2 LQKENI come from the germline V gene. CDR3: CASSPERGLRAFF. The CDR3, as DNA: TGTGCCAGCTCACCAGAACGAGGGTTGCGAGCTTTCTTT.

This chain connects TRBV7-8 to TRBJ1-1; 10 bases are a match to TRBD1. Looked up from germline, CDR1 is SGHVS and CDR2 is FQNEAQ. The J segment lost 1 base and the V segment lost 7 bases, leaving 18 bases of the junction unmatched. The CDR3 contains 19 residues. The CDR3 reads CASTELITDRGTTNTEAFF. CDR3 coding DNA: TGTGCCAGCACCGAATTGATTACGGACAGGGGGACTACGAACACTGAAGCTTTCTTT. Based on the CDR3 plus reference TRBV7-8 and TRBJ1-1, the full variable domain is GAGVSQSPRYKVAKRGQDVALRCDPISGHVSLFWYQQALGQGPEFLTYFQNEAQLDKSGLPSDRFFAERPEGSVSTLKIQRTQQEDSAVYLCASTELITDRGTTNTEAFFGQGTRLTVV.

V usage is TRBV6-4 and J usage is TRBJ1-4; D unclear. V lost 5 bases and J 2 bases, leaving 12 bases between the germline ends. The CDR3 is made up of 15 amino acids. Germline assignment: CDR1 MRHNA and CDR2 SNTAGT. CDR3 sequence (DNA): TGTGCCAGCAGTCCAGAAGCGGGGACTAATGAAAAACTGTTTTTT. Encoded protein: CASSPEAGTNEKLFF.

J is TRBJ1-1 and V is TRBV9; no clear D. CDR1 is SGDLS and CDR2 is YYNGEE in the germline V gene. Trimming removed 0 bases at V and 4 bases at J, with 10 bases between. The CDR3 sequence is 14 residues long. The DNA of the CDR3 is TGTGCCAGCAGCGTAGCTGAACACAGCACTGAAGCTTTCTTT. Translation gives CASSVAEHSTEAFF.

The chain recombines TRBV11-3 with TRBJ2-1; D unclear. Germline V gene lookup returns CDR1 SGHNT and CDR2 YENEEA. The V end lost 3 bases, the J end lost 8 bases, and 5 bases lay between the germline ends. This CDR3 region has 11 residues. Here the CDR3 reads CASSFTDEQFF. The CDR3, as DNA: TGTGCCAGCAGCTTCACAGATGAGCAGTTCTTC.

The chain links TRBV16 to TRBJ1-1, with 7 nucleotides matching TRBD1. CDR3 length: 14 residues. The germline V gene encodes CDR1 KGHSY and CDR2 FQNENV. Trimming removed 5 bases from V and 1 base from J; junction bases left unmatched: 4. CDR3: CASSGWTGNTEAFF. The CDR3 nucleotides read TGTGCCAGCAGCGGATGGACAGGGAACACTGAAGCTTTCTTT.

Only one count was recorded for this clone. The genes are TRBV2 and TRBJ1-5; D call uncertain. The V gene's germline CDR1 is SNHLY and CDR2 FYNNEI. The CDR3 is made up of 12 amino acids. The V gene lost 6 bases and the J gene lost 6 bases, with 9 bases spanning the gap. DNA for the CDR3: TGTGCCAGCAGGAGAGCCCTTCAGCCCCAGCATTTT. Residues: CASRRALQPQHF.

This chain connects TRBV28 to TRBJ1-4; 10 bases are a match to TRBD1. V was pared by 2 bases and J by 6 bases, with 3 bases of the junction left unmatched. The CDR3 covers 15 residues. Germline V gene lookup returns CDR1 MDHEN and CDR2 SYDVKM. CDR3 bases: TGTGCCAGCAGTTTACCCGGGACAGGGGATGAAAAACTGTTTTTT. Amino acids: CASSLPGTGDEKLFF.

This clone has more than one count but fewer than ten. The chain couples TRBV11-2 to TRBJ2-1, with 8 bases matching TRBD2. CDR3 size: 16 residues. J gave up 3 bases and V 1 base, and 5 bases lay outside the gene matches. The V gene's germline CDR1 is SGHAT and CDR2 FQNNGV. CDR3 in amino acids: CASSLAGGALYNEQFF. CDR3 bases: TGTGCCAGCAGCTTAGCCGGGGGGGCTCTCTACAATGAGCAGTTCTTC. Looking up the rest from reference TRBV11-2 and TRBJ2-1 gives the full variable domain: EAGVAQSPRYKIIEKRQSVAFWCNPISGHATLYWYQQILGQGPKLLIQFQNNGVVDDSQLPKDRFSAERLKGVDSTLKIQPAKLEDSAVYLCASSLAGGALYNEQFFGPGTRLTVL.

In DNA, the CDR3 is TGTGCCAGCAGCCCAAGACAGGGTAGCTACGAGCAGTACTTC. Its translation is CASSPRQGSYEQYF. The J gene is TRBJ2-7, the V gene TRBV11-2, with 7 bases aligning to TRBD1. Trimming removed 5 bases from V and 3 bases from J; junction bases left unmatched: 7. The CDR3 is 14 amino acids. CDR1 and CDR2 from the germline V gene are SGHAT and FQNNGV.

The rearrangement links TRBV30 to TRBJ2-1, with TRBD1 matching over 7 bases. V was pared by 4 bases and J by 2 bases, with 5 bases of the junction left unmatched. Germline-derived CDR1 and CDR2 are GTSNPN and SVGIG (reference sequence). The CDR3 consists of 14 residues. The CDR3 is CAWMTGTAYNEQFF. The CDR3 DNA is TGTGCCTGGATGACCGGGACAGCCTACAATGAGCAGTTCTTC.

The chain uses TRBV2 and TRBJ2-1, with 9 bases matching TRBD2. CDR1 is SNHLY, CDR2 FYNNEI, per germline. This CDR3 is 15 amino acids long. V lost 2 bases to trimming and J lost 4 bases; unmatched junction nucleotides: 3. The CDR3 region has the DNA TGTGCCAGCAGTGAAAGGCGGGGGGGATACAATGAGCAGTTCTTC. Its translation: CASSERRGGYNEQFF. The entire variable domain, with the rest obtained from reference TRBV2 and TRBJ2-1, is as follows: EPEVTQTPSHQVTQMGQEVILRCVPISNHLYFYWYRQILGQKVEFLVSFYNNEISEKSEIFDDQFSVERPDGSNFTLKIRSTKLEDSAMYFCASSERRGGYNEQFFGPGTRLTVL.

The J gene is TRBJ2-1, the V gene TRBV29-1; the D is unclear. Germline V lookup: CDR1 SQVTM, CDR2 ANQGSEA. This CDR3 has 13 residues. Trimming pared 2 bases from V and 5 bases from J, leaving 10 bases between. CDR3 nucleotides: TGCAGCGTTGAATTGGTAGAGAACAATGAGCAGTTCTTC. Translating it yields CSVELVENNEQFF.

The count of this clone is one. This rearrangement joins TRBV27 to TRBJ1-5; 9 positions match TRBD1. V was pared by 6 bases and J by 7 bases, with 7 bases of the junction left unmatched. Looked up from germline, CDR1 is MNHEY and CDR2 is SMNVEV (reference sequence). This CDR3 contains 14 residues. DNA of the CDR3: TGTGCCAGCAGGACAGGGGGACTAGGGCAGCCCCAGCATTTT. Protein product: CASRTGGLGQPQHF.

V gene TRBV5-4 combines with J gene TRBJ1-2; 11 bases are shared with TRBD1. This CDR3 has 16 amino acids. Germline V gene sequence: CDR1 SGHNT, CDR2 YYREEE (reference sequence). The V gene end was trimmed by 3 bases and the J gene end by 2 bases; junction bases not matched to a gene: 6. The CDR3 region has the DNA TGTGCCAGCAGCTCTGGACAGGGGGCGCACAACTATGGCTACACCTTC. Amino acids: CASSSGQGAHNYGYTF.

The V call is TRBV5-6, the J call TRBJ2-4, with a weak D call TRBD1 (7 bases). Germline V gene data show CDR1 as SGHDT and CDR2 as YYEEEE. The germline V and J ends were trimmed by 2 bases and 9 bases, with 12 bases remaining between them. This CDR3 has 13 amino acids. CDR3 amino acids: CASSLPQGGIQYF. CDR3 bases: TGTGCCAGCAGCTTACCTCAGGGGGGCATTCAGTACTTC.

The chain links TRBV10-3 to TRBJ1-5; 7 bases are a match to TRBD1. The V segment lost 6 bases and the J segment 3 bases; nucleotides outside the gene matches: 2. CDR1 and CDR2 (germline): ENHRY, SYGVKD. This CDR3 is built from 13 residues. CDR3 sequence reads: CAIRGQNNQPQHF. The CDR3 bases are TGTGCCATCAGGGGACAGAACAATCAGCCCCAGCATTTT.

This chain links TRBV19 with TRBJ1-3, with D perhaps matching TRBD1 (6 bases). Germline V gene data show CDR1 as LNHDA and CDR2 as SQIVND (reference sequence). CDR3 length: 14 residues. Trimming removed 5 bases from V and 3 bases from J, with 11 bases in between. CDR3 amino acids: CASSYQGIGNTIYF. DNA for the CDR3: TGTGCCAGTAGTTATCAGGGGATTGGAAACACCATATATTTT.

The chain employs TRBV10-3 and TRBJ2-5; TRBD2 matches at 14 bases. The CDR3 consists of 14 residues. J gave up 7 bases and V 5 bases, and 3 bases lay outside the gene matches. Germline CDR1 ENHRY, CDR2 SYGVKD. CDR3: CAISTGTSGGTQYF. CDR3 nucleotide sequence: TGTGCCATCAGTACCGGGACTAGCGGGGGGACCCAGTACTTC.